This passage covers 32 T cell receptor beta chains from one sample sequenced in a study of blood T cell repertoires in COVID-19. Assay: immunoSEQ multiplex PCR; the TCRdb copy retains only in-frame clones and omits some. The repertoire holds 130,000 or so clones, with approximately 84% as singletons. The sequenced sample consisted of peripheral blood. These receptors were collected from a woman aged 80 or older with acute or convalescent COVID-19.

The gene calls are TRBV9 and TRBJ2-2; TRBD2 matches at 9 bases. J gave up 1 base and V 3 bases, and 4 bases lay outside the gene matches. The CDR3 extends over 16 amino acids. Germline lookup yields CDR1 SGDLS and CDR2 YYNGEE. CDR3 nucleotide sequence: TGTGCCAGCAGCGACCCTAGCGGGATGAACACCGGGGAGCTGTTTTTT. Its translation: CASSDPSGMNTGELFF.

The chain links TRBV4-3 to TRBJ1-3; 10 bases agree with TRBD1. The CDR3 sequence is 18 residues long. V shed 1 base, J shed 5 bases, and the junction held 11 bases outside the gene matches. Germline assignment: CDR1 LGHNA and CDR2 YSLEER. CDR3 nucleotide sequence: TGCGCCAGCAGCCAAGTTATAGTGGGACAGGGGTATAGAAACACCATATATTTT. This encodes CASSQVIVGQGYRNTIYF.

The CDR3 loop reads CASSRTGTGNTEAFF. The CDR3 DNA reads as TGTGCCAGCAGTCGGACCGGGACAGGCAACACTGAAGCTTTCTTT. The chain joins TRBV6-5 to TRBJ1-1; 8 nucleotides line up with TRBD1. Trimming cost V 5 bases and J 2 bases; bases outside gene matches: 7. The CDR3 loop spans 15 amino acids. The germline V gene has CDR1 MNHEY and CDR2 SVGAGI.

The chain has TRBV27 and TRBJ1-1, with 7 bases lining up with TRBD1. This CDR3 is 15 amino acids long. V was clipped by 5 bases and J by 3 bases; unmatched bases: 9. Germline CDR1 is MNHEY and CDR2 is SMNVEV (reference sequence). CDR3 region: CASSPKQGRHTEAFF. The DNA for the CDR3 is TGTGCCAGCAGTCCTAAACAGGGGAGGCACACTGAAGCTTTCTTT.

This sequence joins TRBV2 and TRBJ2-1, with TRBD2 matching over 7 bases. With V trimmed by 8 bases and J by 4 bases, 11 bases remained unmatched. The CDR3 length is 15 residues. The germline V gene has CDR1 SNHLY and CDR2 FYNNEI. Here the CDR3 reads CASLLEAGPYNEQFF. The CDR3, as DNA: TGTGCCAGCCTATTGGAAGCGGGGCCATACAATGAGCAGTTCTTC.

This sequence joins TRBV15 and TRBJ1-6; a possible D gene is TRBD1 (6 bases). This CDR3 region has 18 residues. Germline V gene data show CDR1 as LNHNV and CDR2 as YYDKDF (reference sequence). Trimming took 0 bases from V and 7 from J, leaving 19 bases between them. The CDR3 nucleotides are TGTGCCACCAGCAGAGATTTCACAGGGCGAAGTGGAAATTCACCCCTCCACTTT. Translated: CATSRDFTGRSGNSPLHF.

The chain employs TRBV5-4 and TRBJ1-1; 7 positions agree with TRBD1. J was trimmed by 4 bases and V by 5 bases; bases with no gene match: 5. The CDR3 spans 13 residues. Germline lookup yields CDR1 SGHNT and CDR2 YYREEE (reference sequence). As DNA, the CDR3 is TGTGCCAGCAGGAATCGGACAGGCACTGAAGCTTTCTTT. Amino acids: CASRNRTGTEAFF.

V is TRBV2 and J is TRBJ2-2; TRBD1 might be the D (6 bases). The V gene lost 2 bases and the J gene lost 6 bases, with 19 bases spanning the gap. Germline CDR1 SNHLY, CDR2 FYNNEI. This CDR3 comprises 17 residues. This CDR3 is CASSETRVGARSGELFF. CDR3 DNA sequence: TGTGCCAGCAGTGAAACACGCGTGGGGGCGCGTTCCGGGGAGCTGTTTTTT. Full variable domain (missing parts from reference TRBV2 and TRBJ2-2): EPEVTQTPSHQVTQMGQEVILRCVPISNHLYFYWYRQILGQKVEFLVSFYNNEISEKSEIFDDQFSVERPDGSNFTLKIRSTKLEDSAMYFCASSETRVGARSGELFFGEGSRLTVL.

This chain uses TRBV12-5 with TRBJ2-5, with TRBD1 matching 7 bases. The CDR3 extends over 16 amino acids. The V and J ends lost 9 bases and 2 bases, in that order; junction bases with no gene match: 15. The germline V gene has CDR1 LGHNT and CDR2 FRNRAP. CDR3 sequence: CASPPRTGSTQETQYF. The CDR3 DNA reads TGTGCTAGCCCCCCCCGGACAGGCTCAACTCAAGAGACCCAGTACTTC. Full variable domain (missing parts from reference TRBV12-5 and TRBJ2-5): DARVTQTPRHKVTEMGQEVTMRCQPILGHNTVFWYRQTMMQGLELLAYFRNRAPLDDSGMPKDRFSAEMPDATLATLKIQPSEPRDSAVYFCASPPRTGSTQETQYFGPGTRLLVL.

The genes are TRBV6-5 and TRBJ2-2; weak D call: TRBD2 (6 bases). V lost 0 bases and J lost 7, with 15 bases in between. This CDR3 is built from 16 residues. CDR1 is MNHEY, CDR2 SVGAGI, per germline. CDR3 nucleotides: TGTGCCAGCAGTTACTCGAATTATGGGGGGAGCGGGGAGCTGTTTTTT. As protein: CASSYSNYGGSGELFF.

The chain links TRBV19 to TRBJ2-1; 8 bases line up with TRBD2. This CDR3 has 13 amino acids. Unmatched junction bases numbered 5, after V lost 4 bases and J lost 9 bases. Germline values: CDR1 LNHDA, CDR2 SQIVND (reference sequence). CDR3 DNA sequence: TGTGCCAGTAGTAACGGGGGGGCCGGTGAGCAGTTCTTC. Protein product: CASSNGGAGEQFF.

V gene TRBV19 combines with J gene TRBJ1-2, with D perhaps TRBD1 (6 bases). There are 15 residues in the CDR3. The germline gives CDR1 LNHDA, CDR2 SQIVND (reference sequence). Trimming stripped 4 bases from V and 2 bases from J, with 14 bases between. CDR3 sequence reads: CASSTFRGSNYGYTF. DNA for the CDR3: TGTGCCAGTAGTACGTTCAGGGGATCGAACTATGGCTACACCTTC.

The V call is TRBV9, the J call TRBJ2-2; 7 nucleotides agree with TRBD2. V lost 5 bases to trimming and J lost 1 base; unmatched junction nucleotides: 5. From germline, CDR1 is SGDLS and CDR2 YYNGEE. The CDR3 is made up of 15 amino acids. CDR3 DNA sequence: TGTGCCAGCAGAAGAGCGGGGATGAACACCGGGGAGCTGTTTTTT. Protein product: CASRRAGMNTGELFF.

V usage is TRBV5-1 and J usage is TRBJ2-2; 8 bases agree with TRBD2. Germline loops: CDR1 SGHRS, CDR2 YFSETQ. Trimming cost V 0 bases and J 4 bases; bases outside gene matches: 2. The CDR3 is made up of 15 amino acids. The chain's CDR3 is CASSLDSGATGELFF. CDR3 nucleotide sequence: TGCGCCAGCAGCTTGGATAGCGGGGCCACCGGGGAGCTGTTTTTT.

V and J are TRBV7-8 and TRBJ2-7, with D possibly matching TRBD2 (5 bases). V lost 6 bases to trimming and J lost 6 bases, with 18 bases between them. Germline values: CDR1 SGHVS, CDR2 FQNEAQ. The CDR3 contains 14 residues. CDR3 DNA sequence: TGTGCCAGCAGTATCGGGCGGGCGACTACCGAGCAGTACTTC. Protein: CASSIGRATTEQYF.

Written as DNA, the CDR3 is TGTGCCAGTAGTATCAGGACTAGCGGGAGAGGGGATAGAGAGACCCAGTACTTC. Residues: CASSIRTSGRGDRETQYF. The chain links TRBV19 to TRBJ2-5, with 13 bases identical to TRBD2. The CDR3 covers 18 residues. V lost 3 bases to trimming and J lost 4 bases; unmatched junction nucleotides: 11. Germline V gene sequence: CDR1 LNHDA, CDR2 SQIVND (reference sequence).

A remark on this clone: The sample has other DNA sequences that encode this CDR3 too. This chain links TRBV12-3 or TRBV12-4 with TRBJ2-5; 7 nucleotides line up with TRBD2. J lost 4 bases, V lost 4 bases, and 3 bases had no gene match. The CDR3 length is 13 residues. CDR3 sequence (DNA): TGTGCCAGCAGTTGGGGCGGGAGAGAGACCCAGTACTTC. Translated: CASSWGGRETQYF.

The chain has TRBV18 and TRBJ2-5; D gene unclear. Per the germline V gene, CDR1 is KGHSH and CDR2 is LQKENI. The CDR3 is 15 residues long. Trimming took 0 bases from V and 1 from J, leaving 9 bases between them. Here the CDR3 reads CASSPPVRRQETQYF. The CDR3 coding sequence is TGTGCCAGCTCACCACCTGTCAGGCGCCAAGAGACCCAGTACTTC.

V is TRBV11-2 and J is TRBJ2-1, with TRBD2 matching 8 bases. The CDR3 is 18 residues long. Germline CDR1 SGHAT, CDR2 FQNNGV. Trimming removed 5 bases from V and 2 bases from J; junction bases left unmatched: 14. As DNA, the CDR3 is TGTGCCAGCAGCAAGGGACTAGAGGGGTCTGGGGCCTACAATGAGCAGTTCTTC. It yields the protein CASSKGLEGSGAYNEQFF. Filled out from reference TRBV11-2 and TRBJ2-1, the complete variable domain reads EAGVAQSPRYKIIEKRQSVAFWCNPISGHATLYWYQQILGQGPKLLIQFQNNGVVDDSQLPKDRFSAERLKGVDSTLKIQPAKLEDSAVYLCASSKGLEGSGAYNEQFFGPGTRLTVL.

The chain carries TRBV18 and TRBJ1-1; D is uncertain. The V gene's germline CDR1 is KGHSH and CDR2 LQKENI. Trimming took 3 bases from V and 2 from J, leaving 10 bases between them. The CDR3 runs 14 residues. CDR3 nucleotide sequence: TGTGCCAGCTCACCCGACATGTCTAACACTGAAGCTTTCTTT. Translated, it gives CASSPDMSNTEAFF.

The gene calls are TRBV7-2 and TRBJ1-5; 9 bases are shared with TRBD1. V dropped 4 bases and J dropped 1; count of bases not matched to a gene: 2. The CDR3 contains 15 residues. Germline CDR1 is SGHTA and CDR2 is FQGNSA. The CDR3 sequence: CASSSQGASNQPQHF. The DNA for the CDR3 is TGTGCCAGCAGCTCACAGGGGGCAAGCAATCAGCCCCAGCATTTT.

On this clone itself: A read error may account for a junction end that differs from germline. The CDR3 region is CASSQDLASLPLYGQYF. In nucleotides, the CDR3 is TGCGCCAGCAGCCAAGATCTAGCGTCACTACCCCTATACGGGCAGTACTTC. V usage is TRBV4-3 and J usage is TRBJ2-7; a possible D gene is TRBD2 (6 bases). The CDR3 loop spans 17 amino acids. CDR1 is LGHNA, CDR2 YSLEER, per germline.

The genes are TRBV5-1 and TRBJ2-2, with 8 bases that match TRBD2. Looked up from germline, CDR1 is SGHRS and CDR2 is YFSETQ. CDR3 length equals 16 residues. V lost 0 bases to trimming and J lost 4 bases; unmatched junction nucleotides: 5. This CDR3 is CASSLAGGPGTGELFF. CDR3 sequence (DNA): TGCGCCAGCAGCTTGGCGGGGGGGCCGGGCACCGGGGAGCTGTTTTTT. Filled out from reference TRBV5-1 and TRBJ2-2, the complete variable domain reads KAGVTQTPRYLIKTRGQQVTLSCSPISGHRSVSWYQQTPGQGLQFLFEYFSETQRNKGNFPGRFSGRQFSNSRSEMNVSTLELGDSALYLCASSLAGGPGTGELFFGEGSRLTVL.

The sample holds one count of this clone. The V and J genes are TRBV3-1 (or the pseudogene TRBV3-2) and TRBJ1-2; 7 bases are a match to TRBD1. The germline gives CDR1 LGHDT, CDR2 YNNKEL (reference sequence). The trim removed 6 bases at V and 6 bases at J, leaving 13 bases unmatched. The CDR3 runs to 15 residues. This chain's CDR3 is CASRDGTAIWDGYTF. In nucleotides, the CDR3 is TGTGCCAGCAGGGACGGGACAGCAATTTGGGATGGCTACACCTTC.

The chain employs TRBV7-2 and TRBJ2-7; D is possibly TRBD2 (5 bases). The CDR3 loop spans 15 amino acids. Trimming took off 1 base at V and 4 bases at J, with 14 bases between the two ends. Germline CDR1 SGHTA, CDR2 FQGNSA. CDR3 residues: CASSLDRSRTYEQYF. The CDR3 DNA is TGTGCCAGCAGCTTAGATCGCTCCAGGACTTACGAGCAGTACTTC.

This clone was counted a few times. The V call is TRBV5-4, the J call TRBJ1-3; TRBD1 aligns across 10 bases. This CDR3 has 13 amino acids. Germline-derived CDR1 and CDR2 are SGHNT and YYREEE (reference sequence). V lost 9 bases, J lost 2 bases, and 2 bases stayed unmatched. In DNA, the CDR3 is TGTGCCACTGGGACAGGGGCTGGAAACACCATATATTTT. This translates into CATGTGAGNTIYF.

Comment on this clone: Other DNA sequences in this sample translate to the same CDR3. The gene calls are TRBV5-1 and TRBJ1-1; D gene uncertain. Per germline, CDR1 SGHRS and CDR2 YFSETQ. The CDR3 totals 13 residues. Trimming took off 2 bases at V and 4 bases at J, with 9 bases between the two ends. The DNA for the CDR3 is TGCGCCAGCAGCTTCGCAGGTTCCACTGAAGCTTTCTTT. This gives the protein CASSFAGSTEAFF.

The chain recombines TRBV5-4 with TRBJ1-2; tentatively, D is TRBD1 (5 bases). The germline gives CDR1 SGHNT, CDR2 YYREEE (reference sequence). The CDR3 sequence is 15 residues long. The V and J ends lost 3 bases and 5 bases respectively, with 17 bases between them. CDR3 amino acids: CASSSNGGTAYGYTF. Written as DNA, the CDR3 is TGTGCCAGCAGCTCCAACGGGGGAACGGCGTATGGCTACACCTTC.

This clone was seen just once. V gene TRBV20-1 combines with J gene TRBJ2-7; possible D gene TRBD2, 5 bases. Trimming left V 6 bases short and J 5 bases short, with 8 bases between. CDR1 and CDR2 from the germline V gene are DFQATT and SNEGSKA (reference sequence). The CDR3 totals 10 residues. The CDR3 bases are TGCAGTGCCGGGGTGAACGAGCAGTACTTC. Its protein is CSAGVNEQYF.

The CDR3 DNA reads as TGTGCCAGCAGCCGCACAGGGAAAGCCTACAATGAGCAGTTCTTC. It yields the protein CASSRTGKAYNEQFF. This chain uses TRBV11-2 with TRBJ2-1; perhaps TRBD1 as D (6 bases). The CDR3 has 15 amino acids. CDR1 SGHAT and CDR2 FQNNGV come from the germline V gene. V was clipped by 5 bases and J by 2 bases, with 13 bases between them.

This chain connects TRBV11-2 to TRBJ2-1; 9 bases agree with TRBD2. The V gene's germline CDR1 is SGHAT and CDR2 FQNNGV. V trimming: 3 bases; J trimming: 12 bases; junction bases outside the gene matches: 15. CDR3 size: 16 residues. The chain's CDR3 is CASSFTMGIAGVAQFF. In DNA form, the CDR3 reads TGTGCCAGCAGCTTTACGATGGGTATAGCGGGAGTTGCGCAGTTCTTC.

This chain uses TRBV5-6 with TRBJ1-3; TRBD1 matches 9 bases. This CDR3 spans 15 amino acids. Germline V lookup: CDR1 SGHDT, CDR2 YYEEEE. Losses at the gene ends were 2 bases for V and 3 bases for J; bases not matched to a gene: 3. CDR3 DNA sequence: TGTGCCAGCAGCTTCGGACAGGGGATTGGAAACACCATATATTTT. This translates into CASSFGQGIGNTIYF.